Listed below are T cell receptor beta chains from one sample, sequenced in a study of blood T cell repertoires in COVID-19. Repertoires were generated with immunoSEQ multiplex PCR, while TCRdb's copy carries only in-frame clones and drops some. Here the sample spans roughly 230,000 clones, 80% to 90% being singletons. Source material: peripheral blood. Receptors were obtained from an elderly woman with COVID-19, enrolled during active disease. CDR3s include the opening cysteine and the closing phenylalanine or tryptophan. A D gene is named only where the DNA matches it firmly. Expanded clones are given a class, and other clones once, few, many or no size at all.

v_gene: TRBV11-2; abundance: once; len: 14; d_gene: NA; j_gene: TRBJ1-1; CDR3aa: CASSLVFRNTEAFF; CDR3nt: TGTGCCAGCAGCTTAGTCTTCAGAAACACTGAAGCTTTCTTT
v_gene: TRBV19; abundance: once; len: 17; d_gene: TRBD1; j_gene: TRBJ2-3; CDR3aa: CASSIRGGEGPEDTQYF; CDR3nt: TGTGCCAGTAGTATAAGAGGGGGCGAGGGCCCTGAAGATACGCAGTATTTT
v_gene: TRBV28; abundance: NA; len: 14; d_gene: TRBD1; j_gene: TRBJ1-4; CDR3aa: CASRGQGAGEKLFF; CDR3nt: TGTGCCAGCAGGGGACAGGGGGCGGGTGAAAAACTGTTTTTT
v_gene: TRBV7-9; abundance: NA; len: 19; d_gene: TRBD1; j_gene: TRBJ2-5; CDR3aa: CASSSSGTGGIRGQETQYF; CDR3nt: TGTGCCAGCAGCTCTTCCGGGACAGGGGGCATTCGGGGGCAAGAGACCCAGTACTTC
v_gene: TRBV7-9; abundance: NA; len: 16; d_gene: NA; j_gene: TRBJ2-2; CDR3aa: CASSLATGSGTGELFF; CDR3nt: TGTGCCAGCAGCTTAGCTACAGGGAGTGGTACCGGGGAGCTGTTTTTT
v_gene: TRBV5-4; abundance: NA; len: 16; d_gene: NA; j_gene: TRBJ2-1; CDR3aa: CASSLGSGVVGREQFF; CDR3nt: TGTGCCAGCAGCTTGGGGTCGGGTGTGGTAGGTCGCGAGCAGTTCTTC
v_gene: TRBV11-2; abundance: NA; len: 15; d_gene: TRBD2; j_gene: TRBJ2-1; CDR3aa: CASSLNSGAYNEQFF; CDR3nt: TGTGCCAGCAGCTTAAATAGCGGGGCCTACAATGAGCAGTTCTTC
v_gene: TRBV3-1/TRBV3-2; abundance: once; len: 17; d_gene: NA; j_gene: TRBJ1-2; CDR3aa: CASSLDVRAGENYGYTF; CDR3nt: TGTGCCAGCAGCCTCGATGTTAGGGCAGGGGAGAACTATGGCTACACCTTC
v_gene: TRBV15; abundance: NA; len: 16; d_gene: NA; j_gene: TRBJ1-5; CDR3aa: CATSEGGPGDGQPQHF; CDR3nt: TGTGCCACCAGCGAAGGGGGACCCGGGGACGGCCAGCCCCAGCATTTT
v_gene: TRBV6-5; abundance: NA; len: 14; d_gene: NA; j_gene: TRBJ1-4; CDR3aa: CASRTALGGEKLFF; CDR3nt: TGTGCCAGCAGAACTGCCCTAGGGGGTGAAAAACTGTTTTTT
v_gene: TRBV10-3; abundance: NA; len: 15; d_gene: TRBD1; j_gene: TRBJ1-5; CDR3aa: CAISLGTGSNQPQHF; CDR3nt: TGTGCCATCAGCCTAGGGACAGGGAGCAATCAGCCCCAGCATTTT
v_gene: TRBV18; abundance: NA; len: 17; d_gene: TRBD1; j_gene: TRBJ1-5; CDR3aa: CASSPRGTGYSNQPQHF; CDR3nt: TGTGCCAGCTCACCCAGGGGGACAGGGTATAGCAATCAGCCCCAGCATTTT
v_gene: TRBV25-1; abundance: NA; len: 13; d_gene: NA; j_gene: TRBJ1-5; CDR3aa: CASSSSGDQPQHF; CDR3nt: TGTGCCAGCAGTAGTTCGGGGGATCAGCCCCAGCATTTT
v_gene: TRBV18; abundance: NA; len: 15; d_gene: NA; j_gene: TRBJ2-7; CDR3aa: CASSPPAATQYEQYF; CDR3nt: TGTGCCAGCTCACCACCCGCCGCGACTCAATACGAGCAGTACTTC
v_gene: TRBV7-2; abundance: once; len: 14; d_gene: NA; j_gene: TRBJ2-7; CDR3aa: CASSLRTVTYEQYF; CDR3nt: TGTGCCAGCAGCTTAAGGACTGTGACCTACGAGCAGTACTTC
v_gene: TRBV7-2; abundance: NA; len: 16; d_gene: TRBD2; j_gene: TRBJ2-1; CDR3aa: CASSLGSGGSRNEQFF; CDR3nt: TGTGCCAGCAGCTTAGGTAGCGGGGGAAGTCGGAATGAGCAGTTCTTC
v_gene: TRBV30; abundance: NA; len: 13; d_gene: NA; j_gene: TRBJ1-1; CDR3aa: CAWAGQGKTEAFF; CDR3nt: TGTGCCTGGGCCGGGCAGGGCAAAACTGAAGCTTTCTTT
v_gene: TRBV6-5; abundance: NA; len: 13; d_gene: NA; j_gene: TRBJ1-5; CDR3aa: CASSGSQGQPQHF; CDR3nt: TGTGCCTCCTCCGGGAGCCAAGGTCAGCCCCAGCATTTT
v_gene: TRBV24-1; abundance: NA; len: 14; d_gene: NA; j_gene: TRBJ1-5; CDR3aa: CATSDDDRRQPQHF; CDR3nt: TGTGCCACCAGTGATGATGACAGGCGGCAGCCCCAGCATTTT
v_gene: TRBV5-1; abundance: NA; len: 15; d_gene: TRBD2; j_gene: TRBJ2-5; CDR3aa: CASSLPAGGKETQYF; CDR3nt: TGCGCCAGCAGCTTGCCAGCGGGGGGTAAAGAGACCCAGTACTTC
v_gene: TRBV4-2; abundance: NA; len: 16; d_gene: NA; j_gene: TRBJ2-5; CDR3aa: CASSQERGAIQETQYF; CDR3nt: TGTGCCAGCAGCCAAGAGCGCGGGGCAATCCAAGAGACCCAGTACTTC
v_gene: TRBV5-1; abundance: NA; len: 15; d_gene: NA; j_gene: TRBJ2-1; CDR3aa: CASSLGAGSHNEQFF; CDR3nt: TGCGCCAGCAGCTTGGGTGCCGGTTCCCACAATGAGCAGTTCTTC
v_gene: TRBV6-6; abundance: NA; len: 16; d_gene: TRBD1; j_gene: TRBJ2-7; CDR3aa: CASSYRGQGAVNEQYF; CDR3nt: TGTGCCAGCAGTTACCGGGGACAGGGGGCAGTCAACGAGCAGTACTTC
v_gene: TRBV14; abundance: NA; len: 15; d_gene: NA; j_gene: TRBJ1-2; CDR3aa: CASSQEGGGPYGYTF; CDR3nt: TGTGCCAGCAGCCAAGAAGGGGGGGGTCCCTATGGCTACACCTTC